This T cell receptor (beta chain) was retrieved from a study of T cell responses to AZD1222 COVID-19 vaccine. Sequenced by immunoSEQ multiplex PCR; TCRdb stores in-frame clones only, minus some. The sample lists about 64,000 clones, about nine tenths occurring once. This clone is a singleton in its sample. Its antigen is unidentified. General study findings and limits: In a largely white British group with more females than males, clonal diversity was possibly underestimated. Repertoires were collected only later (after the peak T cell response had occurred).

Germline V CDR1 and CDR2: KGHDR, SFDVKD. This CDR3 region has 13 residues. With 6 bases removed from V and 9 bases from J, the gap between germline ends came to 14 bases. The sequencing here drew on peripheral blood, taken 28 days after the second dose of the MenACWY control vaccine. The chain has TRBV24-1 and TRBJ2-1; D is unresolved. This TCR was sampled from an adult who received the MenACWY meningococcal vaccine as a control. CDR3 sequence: CATSLTVSSEQFF. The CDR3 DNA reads TGTGCCACCAGTCTAACAGTCTCGAGTGAGCAGTTCTTC.